This T cell receptor (beta chain) originates from a study of cytomegalovirus exposure and HLA in healthy donors. Study information: Counted in an early data release were 65 million to 100 million unique TCRs from HLA-typed donors. Genotyping of roughly 400 donors showed that about 84% belonged to the Caucasian-associated ancestry cluster.

As concerns this clone: Its target is unknown.

Study findings and constraints: Reports indicate that TCR beta sequences accurately predicted the HLA-A and HLA-B alleles of most subjects. Researchers reported in a later analysis that a missense DCLRE1C variant was tied to TCR beta V- and J-gene trimming.

PCR amplification relied on 60 Vbeta primers (plus 13 Jbeta primers). Clones were read by immunoSEQ multiplex PCR, and TCRdb kept only the in-frame ones, dropping some. The table includes fewer than 150,000 clones, 60% to 85% detected once. The germline CDR1 and CDR2 sequences are MNHNS and SASEGT. J was trimmed by 9 bases and V by 2 bases; bases with no gene match: 7. CDR3 size: 15 residues. The clonotype was recovered from a woman in her thirties or forties in good health and CMV-seropositive. The rearrangement joins TRBV6-1 to TRBJ1-6; 7 bases line up with TRBD1. The sequencing sample was made of PBMCs. CDR3 amino acids: CASSEYTGASSPLHF. In DNA, the CDR3 is TGTGCCAGCAGTGAATATACAGGGGCAAGTTCACCCCTCCACTTT.